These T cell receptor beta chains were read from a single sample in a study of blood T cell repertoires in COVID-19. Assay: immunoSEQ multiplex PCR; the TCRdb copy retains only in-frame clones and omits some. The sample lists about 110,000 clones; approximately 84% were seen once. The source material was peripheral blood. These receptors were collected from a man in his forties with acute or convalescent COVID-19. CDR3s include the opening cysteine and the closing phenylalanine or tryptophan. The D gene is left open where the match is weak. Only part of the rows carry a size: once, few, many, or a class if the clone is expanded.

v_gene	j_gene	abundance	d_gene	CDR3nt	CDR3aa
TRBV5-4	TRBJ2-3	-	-	TGTGCCAGCAGCTCCTATAGCGAGCGGGGCACAGATACGCAGTATTTT	CASSSYSERGTDTQYF
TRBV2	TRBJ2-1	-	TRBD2	TGTGCCAGCAGCCCGACAGAACCGGTCGGGGGGTCGTTCTTC	CASSPTEPVGGSFF
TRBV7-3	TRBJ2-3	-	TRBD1	TGTGCCAGCAGCTTTGGACCGGGACAGGGGGACGCAGATACGCAGTATTTT	CASSFGPGQGDADTQYF
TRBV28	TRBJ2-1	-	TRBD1	TGTGCCAGCAGTTCCGGGACAGGGGTCACTGAGCAGTTCTTC	CASSSGTGVTEQFF
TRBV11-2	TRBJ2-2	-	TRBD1	TGTGCCATACCGGGACAGGGTTATTCTTATAACACCGGGGAGCTGTTTTTT	CAIPGQGYSYNTGELFF
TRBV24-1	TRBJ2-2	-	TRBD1	TGTGCCACCAGTGACCCGGACAGGGGGCTCAACACCGGGGAGCTGTTTTTT	CATSDPDRGLNTGELFF
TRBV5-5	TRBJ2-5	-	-	TGTGCCAGCAGCTTGTCCACAGGGTTCGAGACCCAGTACTTC	CASSLSTGFETQYF
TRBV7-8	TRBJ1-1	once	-	TGTGCCAGCGTGAACAGGGCCACCACTGAAGCTTTCTTT	CASVNRATTEAFF
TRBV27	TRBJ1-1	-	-	TGTGCCAGCAGTTTACAGGGCAGGACTGAAGCTTTCTTT	CASSLQGRTEAFF
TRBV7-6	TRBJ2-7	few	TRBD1	TGTGCCAGCAGCCGGACAGGGCTGAACGAGCAGTACTTC	CASSRTGLNEQYF
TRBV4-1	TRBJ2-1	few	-	TGCGCCAGCAGCCAAGATCCACAGGGCTCCTACAATGAGCAGTTCTTC	CASSQDPQGSYNEQFF
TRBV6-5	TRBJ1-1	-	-	TGTGCCAGCAGTTACTCGATAGGGGAAAACACTGAAGCTTTCTTT	CASSYSIGENTEAFF
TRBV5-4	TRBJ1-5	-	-	TGTGCCAGCAGCTTGGGACAGAACGCGCGTAAGTGGCTAAAGCCCCAGCATTTT	CASSLGQNARKWLKPQHF
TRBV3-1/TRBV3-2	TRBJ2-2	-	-	TGTGCCAGCAGCCAAGCCGGGATTGGCCTGTTTTTT	CASSQAGIGLFF
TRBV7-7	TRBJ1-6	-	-	TGTGCCAGCAGCTTGCACCGGGGGGATACAAATTCACCCCTCCACTTT	CASSLHRGDTNSPLHF
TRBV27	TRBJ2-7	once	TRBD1	TGTGCCAGCAGTTTTTCCCTTTGGCAGGGGGTGGAGTACGAGCAGTACTTC	CASSFSLWQGVEYEQYF
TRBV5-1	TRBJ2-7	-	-	TGCGCCAGCAGCTTGCCGGCGTACGGACAGAGCTACGAGCAGTACTTC	CASSLPAYGQSYEQYF
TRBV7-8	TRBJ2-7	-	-	TGTGCCAGCAGCTTAGATAGCCTTTACGAGCAGTACTTC	CASSLDSLYEQYF
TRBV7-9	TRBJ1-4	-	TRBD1	TGTGCCAGCAGCTCCGGCAGGACAGGGAATGAAAAACTGTTTTTT	CASSSGRTGNEKLFF
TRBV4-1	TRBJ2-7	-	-	TGCGCCAGCAGCCAAGACGCGGGGGCGAACTACGAGCAGTACTTC	CASSQDAGANYEQYF
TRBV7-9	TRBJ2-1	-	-	TGTGCCAGCAGCCGGGCACAGGGAGTCTACAATGAGCAGTTCTTC	CASSRAQGVYNEQFF
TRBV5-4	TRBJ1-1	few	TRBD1	TGTGCCAGCAGCTTGGGGCAGGGGGGCACTGAAGCTTTCTTT	CASSLGQGGTEAFF
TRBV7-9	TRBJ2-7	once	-	TGTGCCAGCAGCTTAGCTCCTCCGGTGGCCGGGAACCACGAGCAGTACTTC	CASSLAPPVAGNHEQYF
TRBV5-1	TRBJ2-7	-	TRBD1	TGCGCCAGCAGCTTGGGGGCAGGGGGTTCCTACGAGCAGTACTTC	CASSLGAGGSYEQYF
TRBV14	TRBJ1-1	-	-	TGTGCCAGCAGCCGCCAGGGATACACTGAAGCTTTCTTT	CASSRQGYTEAFF
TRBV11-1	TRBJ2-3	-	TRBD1	TGTGCCAGCAGTACAGGGGTTACAGATACGCAGTATTTT	CASSTGVTDTQYF
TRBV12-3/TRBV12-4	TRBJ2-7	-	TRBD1	TGTGCCAGCAGTTTGCAGGGGGACTACGAGCAGTACTTC	CASSLQGDYEQYF
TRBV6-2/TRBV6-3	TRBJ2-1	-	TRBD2	TGTGCCAGCAGTTACTCGCTAGCGGGGGGCCCCAATGAGCAGTTCTTC	CASSYSLAGGPNEQFF
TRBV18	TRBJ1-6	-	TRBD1	TGTGCCAGCGCCCGGGACAGGGACAAATCACCCCTCCACTTT	CASARDRDKSPLHF
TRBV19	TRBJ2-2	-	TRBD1	TGTGCCACCCAGAGGGGACAGGGTAACACCGGGGAGCTGTTTTTT	CATQRGQGNTGELFF
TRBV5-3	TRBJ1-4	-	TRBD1	TGTGCCAGAAGCCGGAGAGGGACAGGAACTAATGAAAAACTGTTTTTT	CARSRRGTGTNEKLFF
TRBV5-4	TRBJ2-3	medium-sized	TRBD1	TGTGCCAGCAGCTTGAAACAGGGGGACGATACGCAGTATTTT	CASSLKQGDDTQYF
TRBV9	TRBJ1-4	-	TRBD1	TGTGCCAGCAGCGTAGGCGGCAGGGGGTATGAAAAACTGTTTTTT	CASSVGGRGYEKLFF
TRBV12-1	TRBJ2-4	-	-	TGTGCCAGCAGCCTACTAGCGGGGGACGTAGCCAAAAACATTCAGTACTTC	CASSLLAGDVAKNIQYF
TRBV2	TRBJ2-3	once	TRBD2	TGTGCCAGTAGGGAGGTAGCGGGGGATGATACGCAGTATTTT	CASREVAGDDTQYF
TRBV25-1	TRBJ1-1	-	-	TGTGCCAGCAGTGAATATGATGAGTCTGAAGCTTTCTTT	CASSEYDESEAFF
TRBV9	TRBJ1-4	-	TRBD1	TGTGCCAGCAGCACCACCGGGACAGGGGATGAAAAACTGTTTTTT	CASSTTGTGDEKLFF
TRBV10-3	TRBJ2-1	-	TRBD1	TGTGCCATCAGTCCGGGACAGGGAGTGTCCATGGCCCTAATTTACAATGAGCAGTTCTTC	CAISPGQGVSMALIYNEQFF
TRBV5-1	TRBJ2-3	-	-	TGCGCCAGCAGCTTCACAGGGTACCCAGATACGCAGTATTTT	CASSFTGYPDTQYF
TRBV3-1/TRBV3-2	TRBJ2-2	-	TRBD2	TGTGCCAGCAGTCCTCCCTGGACTAGCTTTGGGGAGCTGTTTTTT	CASSPPWTSFGELFF
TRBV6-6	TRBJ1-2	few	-	TGTGCCAGCAGTGAGATGATATACGGGGGCTACACCTTC	CASSEMIYGGYTF
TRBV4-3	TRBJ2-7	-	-	TGCGCCAGCAGCCAAGATCATCAGGGTTACTACGAGCAGTACTTC	CASSQDHQGYYEQYF
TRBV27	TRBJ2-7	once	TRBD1	TGTGCCAGCAGTTTATTTGGGACAGGGGCCCTTGGTGAGCAGTACTTC	CASSLFGTGALGEQYF
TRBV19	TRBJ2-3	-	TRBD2	TGTGCCAGTAGTATGGGGTTAGCGGGGGGCACAGATACGCAGTATTTT	CASSMGLAGGTDTQYF
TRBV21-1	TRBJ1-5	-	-	TGTGCCAGCAGCAAAGTTACAGTCAATCAGCCCCAGCATTTT	CASSKVTVNQPQHF
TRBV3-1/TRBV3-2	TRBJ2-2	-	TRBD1	TGTGCCAGCAGGACAGGGGCGAACACCGGGGAGCTGTTTTTT	CASRTGANTGELFF
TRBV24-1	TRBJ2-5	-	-	TGTGCCACCAGTGATTTGGGGCGGGGTCAAGAGACCCAGTACTTC	CATSDLGRGQETQYF
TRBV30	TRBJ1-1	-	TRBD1	TGTGCCTGGACCACGGGACAGGGGAACACTGAAGCTTTCTTT	CAWTTGQGNTEAFF
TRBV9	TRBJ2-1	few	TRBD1	TGTGCCAGCAGCGCTTCCGGGACAGGGGTCAACGAGCAGTTCTTC	CASSASGTGVNEQFF
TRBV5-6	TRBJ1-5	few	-	TGTGCCAGCAGCTCGACAGGACGTAGCAATCAGCCCCAGCATTTT	CASSSTGRSNQPQHF
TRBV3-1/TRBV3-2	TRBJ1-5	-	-	TGTGCCAGCAGCCAATCAGGGGCAGGCCAGCCCCAGCATTTT	CASSQSGAGQPQHF
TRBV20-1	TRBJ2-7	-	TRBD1	TGCAGTGCTCGGACAGGGGGTGAGCAGTACTTC	CSARTGGEQYF
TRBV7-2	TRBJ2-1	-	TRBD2	TGTGCCAGCAGCTTAATCCCTAGCGGGGGGCCAGGTTCCTACAATGAGCAGTTCTTC	CASSLIPSGGPGSYNEQFF
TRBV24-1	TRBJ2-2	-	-	TGTGCCACCAGTGACCCTACTGTAACCGGGGAGCTGTTTTTT	CATSDPTVTGELFF
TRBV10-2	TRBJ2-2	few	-	TGCGCCAGCAGTGAATTAGCAGTAGCGAACACCGGGGAGCTGTTTTTT	CASSELAVANTGELFF